These T cell receptor beta chains were read from a single sample in a study of response to subunit inactivated influenza vaccine. TCRdb reanalysed the RT-PCR reads using MiXCR and keeps one entry per CDR3 protein. The sample has hundreds of thousands of distinct CDR3 sequences; about a sixth are singletons. Sequencing was performed on PBMCs from blood, taken 12 days after vaccination. These TCRs come from a man between 45 and 60 years old who received an inactivated influenza vaccine. Each CDR3 is given with its conserved first and last residue. D genes are given only for firm matches. The size field is filled for only some rows; it gives once, few, many or a size class.

>TRBV5-6|TRBD1|TRBJ1-4|few
TGTGCCAGCAGCCAGACAGGGTTCTTTGAAGGACTGTTTTTT
CASSQTGFFEGLFF
>TRBV28|TRBD1|TRBJ2-1|few
TGTGCCAGCAGTTTATTGACAGGGGAGCAGTTCTTC
CASSLLTGEQFF
>TRBV9|NA|TRBJ1-1|NA
TGTGCCAGCAGCTCGATACCCCCTGGGGGGGGGAGGTACACTGAAGCTTTCTTT
CASSSIPPGGGRYTEAFF
>TRBV29-1|TRBD2|TRBJ2-5|NA
TGCAGCGTTGGAGGGTCCGGGACTAGCGGGACGGATACCCAGTACTTC
CSVGGSGTSGTDTQYF
>TRBV29-1|NA|TRBJ2-3|many
TGCAGCGTTGATGTGGCTAGCACAGATACGCAGTATTTT
CSVDVASTDTQYF
>TRBV9|NA|TRBJ1-2|NA
TGTGCCAGCAGCGTTTATATTTCCTATGGCTACACCTTC
CASSVYISYGYTF
>TRBV6-5|TRBD2|TRBJ2-3|NA
TGTGCCAGCAGCCGCTGGGGACTAAGTAACACAGATACGCAGTATTTT
CASSRWGLSNTDTQYF
>TRBV27|TRBD2|TRBJ2-3|NA
TGTGCCAGCAGTTCTGGGACTAGCGGGGGGTCAGATACGCAGTATTTT
CASSSGTSGGSDTQYF
>TRBV5-1|TRBD1|TRBJ1-2|few
TGCGCCAGCAGCTCTGGGTCGGGACAGGGGATAGGCTACACCTTC
CASSSGSGQGIGYTF
>TRBV12-3/TRBV12-4|TRBD2|TRBJ2-1|NA
TGTGCCAGCAGTTTAGTTGTGTGGCCGGGACTAGCCAAAAATGAGCAGTTCTTC
CASSLVVWPGLAKNEQFF
>TRBV12-3/TRBV12-4|NA|TRBJ2-7|few
TGTGCCAGCAGTTTCCAGGACCTGCTGGTCGCGGAGCAGTACTTC
CASSFQDLLVAEQYF
>TRBV4-1|NA|TRBJ2-7|NA
TGCGCCAGCAGCCAAGATCGGAACGGGGTGAACTACGAGCAGTACTTC
CASSQDRNGVNYEQYF
>TRBV25-1|TRBD1|TRBJ1-2|NA
TGTGCCAGCAGTGTGTTGGGACAGGGGATTGGTGGCTACACCTTC
CASSVLGQGIGGYTF
>TRBV24-1|TRBD1|TRBJ2-5|NA
TGTGCCACGAGGGGGACAGGGGGCGGAGAGACCCAGTACTTC
CATRGTGGGETQYF
>TRBV12-3/TRBV12-4|TRBD2|TRBJ2-3|NA
TGTGCCAGCAGCCACAACCCCGGGACTAGCGGGGAAAGCACAGATACGCAGTATTTT
CASSHNPGTSGESTDTQYF
>TRBV4-3|NA|TRBJ2-1|few
TGCGCCAGCAGCCAAGAACAGGGGTCGGGGGCCAGGTACAATGAGCAGTTCTTC
CASSQEQGSGARYNEQFF
>TRBV9|NA|TRBJ1-5|NA
TGTGCCAGCAGCGTAGATGCAGGGGATCAGCCCCAGCATTTT
CASSVDAGDQPQHF
>TRBV29-1|NA|TRBJ2-2|NA
TGCAGCGTAGCGACAGACTCGAACACCGGGGAGCTGTTTTTT
CSVATDSNTGELFF
>TRBV29-1|NA|TRBJ2-7|NA
TGCAGCGTTGTCGGGAGAGGTTTCTACGAGCAGTACTTC
CSVVGRGFYEQYF
>TRBV3-1|NA|TRBJ2-6|NA
TGTGCCAGCAGCCAAGATCTCGCCGTGGAGGGGGCCAACGTCCTGACTTTC
CASSQDLAVEGANVLTF
>TRBV7-2|NA|TRBJ2-1|few
TGTGCCAGCAGCTTAGCGGTCGGGATAGGGTCCTACAATGAGCAGTTCTTC
CASSLAVGIGSYNEQFF
>TRBV27|TRBD1|TRBJ2-3|NA
TGTGCCAGCAGTCTCGAGGGACAGGGAATTGCTTTTACAGATACGCAGTATTTT
CASSLEGQGIAFTDTQYF
>TRBV2|NA|TRBJ2-7|NA
TGTGCCAGCAGGGTGGACAGAGCCTACTACGAGCAGTACTTC
CASRVDRAYYEQYF
>TRBV23-1|TRBD1|TRBJ1-4|few
TGCGCCAGCACCCCCCTGGGTGGGACAGGGGAGAAAACTAATGAAAAACTGTTTTTT
CASTPLGGTGEKTNEKLFF
>TRBV24-1|NA|TRBJ2-3|few
TGTGCCACCAGTGATTCCAGCGAAGATACGCAGTATTTT
CATSDSSEDTQYF
>TRBV27|NA|TRBJ2-3|NA
TGTGCCAGCAGTTTATGGCTCAACACAGATACGCAGTATTTT
CASSLWLNTDTQYF
>TRBV7-9|NA|TRBJ2-7|NA
TGTGCCAGCAGCTTAGTTACAGGCCACGAGCAGTACTTC
CASSLVTGHEQYF
>TRBV7-2|NA|TRBJ1-2|few
TGTGCCAGCAGCTTCCTAAACAGGTTTCAGGGCTACACCTTC
CASSFLNRFQGYTF
>TRBV11-3|TRBD2|TRBJ2-1|NA
TGTGCCAGCAGCTTCTCTAGCGGGGGGCCCCTCGGGGAGCAGTTCTTC
CASSFSSGGPLGEQFF
>TRBV23-1|NA|TRBJ1-2|NA
TGCGCCAGCAGCTTACAGGGATTAGCTGACTATGGCTACACCTTC
CASSLQGLADYGYTF
>TRBV7-9|NA|TRBJ2-7|NA
TGTGCCAGCGGAACACCTTGGGGCGGTAACGAGCAGTACTTC
CASGTPWGGNEQYF
>TRBV7-8|TRBD1|TRBJ2-2|few
TGTGCCAGCAGCATAGGGACAGGGGCCGGGGAGCTGTTTTTT
CASSIGTGAGELFF
>TRBV4-2|TRBD2|TRBJ2-2|NA
TGTGCCAGCAGCCAAGATTCTACCGCCAGCGGGGGTCCTGCCGGGGAGCTGTTTTTT
CASSQDSTASGGPAGELFF
>TRBV5-6|TRBD2|TRBJ2-3|many
TGTGCCAGCAGCCGGACTAGCGGCCCCCCGCGGGATACGCAGTATTTT
CASSRTSGPPRDTQYF
>TRBV5-6|NA|TRBJ2-2|once
TGTGCCAGCAGCTTGTACGGGATCACCGGGGAGCTGTTTTTT
CASSLYGITGELFF
>TRBV28|TRBD1|TRBJ2-2|NA
TGTGCCAGCAGTTTAGACTTGACAGGGTCCGGGGAGCTGTCTTTT
CASSLDLTGSGELSF
>TRBV7-9|TRBD1|TRBJ1-1|few
TGTGCCAGCAGCTTCCCTACAGGGGGTGAAGCTTTCTTT
CASSFPTGGEAFF
>TRBV5-5|TRBD2|TRBJ2-1|NA
TGTGCCAGCAGCTTGGGTCTAGCGGCTCGCAGCTCCTACAATGAGCAGTTCTTC
CASSLGLAARSSYNEQFF
>TRBV12-3/TRBV12-4|TRBD2|TRBJ2-1|many
TGTGCCAGCAGTAGCGGGAGTTTCGATGAGCAGTTCTTC
CASSSGSFDEQFF
>TRBV5-1|TRBD2|TRBJ2-1|NA
TGCGCCAGCACGGTCTCCCTAGCGGGAGTTGGAAATGAGCAGTTCTTC
CASTVSLAGVGNEQFF
>TRBV12-3/TRBV12-4|TRBD2|TRBJ2-1|few
TGTGCCAGCACTGAAGCGGGGGGACCCTCTCGTGAGCAGTTCTTC
CASTEAGGPSREQFF
>TRBV7-2|NA|TRBJ1-5|few
TGTGCCAGCAGCTTAGGACAGCCCGGTAGCAATCAGCCCCAGCATTTT
CASSLGQPGSNQPQHF
>TRBV7-2|TRBD1|TRBJ1-6|NA
TGTGCCAGCAGTACGACAGGGACGCGTTCACCCCTCCACTTT
CASSTTGTRSPLHF
>TRBV29-1|TRBD2|TRBJ2-7|many
TGCAGCGTCTCTAGCGGGAGCTCCTACGAGCAGTACTTC
CSVSSGSSYEQYF
>TRBV25-1|NA|TRBJ1-2|NA
TGTGCCACCTCAAGGAACTATGGCTACACCTTC
CATSRNYGYTF
>TRBV20-1|NA|TRBJ1-3|few
TGCAGTGCTATTGGACAACCGGGAAACACCATATATTTT
CSAIGQPGNTIYF
>TRBV29-1|TRBD2|TRBJ2-5|once
TGCAGCGTTGAACGATTAAAGCGGGACCTATGGAGGGGAGAGACCCAGGACTTC
CSVERLKRDLWRGETQDF
>TRBV12-3/TRBV12-4|NA|TRBJ2-7|few
TGTGCCAGCAGTTTTATGGGACGGACCGCGTCCGAGCAGTACTTC
CASSFMGRTASEQYF
>TRBV7-8|NA|TRBJ1-2|few
TGTGCCAGCAGCCCCGAGTTAGGTGGCTACACCTTC
CASSPELGGYTF
>TRBV30|NA|TRBJ2-4|NA
TGTGCCTGGGCAGGGTCTGGTGACATTCAGTACTTC
CAWAGSGDIQYF
>TRBV11-2|TRBD2|TRBJ2-3|NA
TGTGCCAGCAGAGTCGGGACTAGCGGGGGGAGTTCCACAGATACGCAGTATTTT
CASRVGTSGGSSTDTQYF
>TRBV15|TRBD1|TRBJ2-4|many
TGTGCCACCAGGGACAGGGGTAACATTCAGTACTTC
CATRDRGNIQYF
>TRBV20-1|NA|TRBJ2-1|few
TGCAGTGCCAAGGAGGGGCCCATAGTGAATGAGCAGTTCTTC
CSAKEGPIVNEQFF
>TRBV12-3/TRBV12-4|NA|TRBJ2-2|many
TGTGCCAGCAGTTCCCTTACCGGGGAGCTGTTTTTT
CASSSLTGELFF